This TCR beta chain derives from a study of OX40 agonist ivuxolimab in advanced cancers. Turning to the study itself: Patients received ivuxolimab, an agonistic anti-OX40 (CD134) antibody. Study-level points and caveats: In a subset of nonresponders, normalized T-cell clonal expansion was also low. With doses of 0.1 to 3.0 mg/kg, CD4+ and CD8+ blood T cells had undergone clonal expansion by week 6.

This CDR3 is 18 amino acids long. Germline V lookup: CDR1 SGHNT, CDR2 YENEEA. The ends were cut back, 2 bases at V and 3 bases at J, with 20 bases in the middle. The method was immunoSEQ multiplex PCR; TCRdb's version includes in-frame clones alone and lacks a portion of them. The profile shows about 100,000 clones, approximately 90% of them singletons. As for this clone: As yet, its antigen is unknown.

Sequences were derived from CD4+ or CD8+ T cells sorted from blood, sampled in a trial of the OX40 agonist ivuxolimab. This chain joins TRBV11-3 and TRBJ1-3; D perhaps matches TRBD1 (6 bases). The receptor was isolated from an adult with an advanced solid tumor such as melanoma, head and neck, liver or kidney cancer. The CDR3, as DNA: TGTGCCAGCAGCTTAACCTCGTGGGGGCTCGGCTTTGGAAACACCATATATTTT. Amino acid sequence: CASSLTSWGLGFGNTIYF.